The 26 T cell receptor beta chains below were found in one sample sequenced in a study of blood T cell repertoires in COVID-19. Assay: immunoSEQ multiplex PCR; the TCRdb copy retains only in-frame clones and omits some. The sample records approximately 170,000 clones, 86% being singletons. The sequencing sample was made of peripheral blood. The receptors here all came from a woman in her 70s with acute or convalescent COVID-19.

The rearrangement links TRBV3-1 (or the pseudogene TRBV3-2) to TRBJ1-5; 7 bases match TRBD1. Trimming removed 2 bases from V and 7 bases from J; junction bases left unmatched: 8. Germline CDR1 and CDR2: LGHDT and YNNKEL (reference sequence). The CDR3 totals 15 residues. CDR3 coding DNA: TGTGCCAGCAGCCAAAACCACAGGGGCGACCAGCCCCAGCATTTT. Translation: CASSQNHRGDQPQHF.

The chain links TRBV19 to TRBJ1-5; D might be TRBD1 (6 bases). CDR1 is LNHDA, CDR2 SQIVND, per germline (reference sequence). Trimming pared 7 bases from V and 4 bases from J, leaving 11 bases between. There are 13 residues in the CDR3. The CDR3 DNA reads as TGTGCCAGTAACGACAGGTCAAATCAGCCCCAGCATTTT. This translates into CASNDRSNQPQHF.

The genes are TRBV10-3 and TRBJ2-3; possible D gene TRBD1, 5 bases. Germline values: CDR1 ENHRY, CDR2 SYGVKD. The V end was cut by 4 bases, the J end by 5 bases, with 7 bases between. CDR3 length equals 12 residues. CDR3 in amino acids: CAISVGEDTQYF. The CDR3 DNA is TGTGCCATCAGTGTAGGGGAAGATACGCAGTATTTT.

This rearrangement joins TRBV7-9 to TRBJ2-2; TRBD2 might be the D (6 bases). CDR1 SEHNR and CDR2 FQNEAQ come from the germline V gene (reference sequence). Trimming pared 5 bases from V and 1 base from J, leaving 14 bases between. This CDR3 region has 16 residues. The CDR3 spells CASSRLGGMNTGELFF. DNA of the CDR3: TGTGCCAGCAGCCGTTTGGGGGGAATGAACACCGGGGAGCTGTTTTTT.

The genes are TRBV7-2 and TRBJ1-5; no clear D. In germline, CDR1 is SGHTA, CDR2 FQGNSA. There are 16 residues in the CDR3. V lost 5 bases to trimming and J lost 0 bases, with 14 bases between them. The CDR3 is CASSLRGSDSNQPQHF. As DNA, the CDR3 is TGTGCCAGCAGCCTACGAGGCTCAGATAGCAATCAGCCCCAGCATTTT.

The chain joins TRBV28 to TRBJ1-3, with D possibly matching TRBD1 (5 bases). The germline gives CDR1 MDHEN, CDR2 SYDVKM. The V and J ends lost 10 bases and 0 bases respectively, with 13 bases between them. The CDR3 runs to 14 residues. The CDR3 DNA reads TGTGCCATCGGCCGGAGGGGCTCTGGAAACACCATATATTTT. Encoded protein: CAIGRRGSGNTIYF.

In this sample, this clone turned up once. The chain recombines TRBV9 with TRBJ2-5; 7 bases fit TRBD2. Per germline, CDR1 SGDLS and CDR2 YYNGEE. Germline trimming cut 7 bases from V and 5 bases from J; bases unmatched to any gene: 5. The CDR3 is made up of 12 amino acids. The CDR3 bases are TGTGCCAGCTCCAAGGGAGGGGAGACCCAGTACTTC. It translates to CASSKGGETQYF.

The rearrangement joins TRBV11-2 to TRBJ1-5; D uncertain. Trimming stripped 1 base from V and 0 bases from J, with 4 bases between. The V gene's germline CDR1 is SGHAT and CDR2 FQNNGV. This CDR3 has 14 amino acids. CDR3 nucleotide sequence: TGTGCCAGCAGCTTAGCGAGTAGCAATCAGCCCCAGCATTTT. It translates to CASSLASSNQPQHF.

The chain couples TRBV27 to TRBJ1-2, with D tentatively TRBD1 (5 bases). Trimming took off 5 bases at V and 1 base at J, with 17 bases between the two ends. The germline CDR1 and CDR2 sequences are MNHEY and SMNVEV (reference sequence). This CDR3 has 16 amino acids. CDR3 DNA sequence: TGTGCCAGCAGTCTGGGAGGGGCAGAAAGTAACTATGGCTACACCTTC. Amino acids: CASSLGGAESNYGYTF.

J is TRBJ1-5 and V is TRBV19; 9 positions match TRBD1. Germline loops: CDR1 LNHDA, CDR2 SQIVND (reference sequence). The CDR3 is 17 amino acids. Trimming cost V 7 bases and J 6 bases; bases outside gene matches: 16. The CDR3 nucleotides read TGTGCCAGTACCCCTCCGGGCGGGACAGGGAAATCTCAGCCCCAGCATTTT. Translation gives CASTPPGGTGKSQPQHF.

CDR3 in amino acids: CASSSRGGSTGNTIYF. The DNA of the CDR3 is TGTGCCAGCAGCTCCCGGGGGGGTTCTACTGGAAACACCATATATTTT. The V and J genes are TRBV7-2 and TRBJ1-3, with a possible D match to TRBD1 (5 bases). The CDR3 is made up of 16 amino acids. V gave up 4 bases and J gave up 2 bases, with 15 bases separating them. The V gene's germline CDR1 is SGHTA and CDR2 FQGNSA. Drawing the rest from reference TRBV7-2 and TRBJ1-3, the complete variable domain is GAGVSQSPSNKVTEKGKDVELRCDPISGHTALYWYRQSLGQGLEFLIYFQGNSAPDKSGLPSDRFSAERTGGSVSTLTIQRTQQEDSAVYLCASSSRGGSTGNTIYFGEGSWLTVV.

The chain couples TRBV4-3 to TRBJ1-2; D is uncertain. CDR3 size: 16 residues. Trimming stripped 0 bases from V and 8 bases from J, with 19 bases between. Germline CDR1 LGHNA, CDR2 YSLEER. The DNA of the CDR3 is TGCGCCAGCAGCCAAGATTTATACAGCTTGTCTCTCGGCTACACCTTC. Its protein is CASSQDLYSLSLGYTF.

The V and J genes are TRBV7-2 and TRBJ1-2; 8 bases match TRBD1. The CDR3 spans 15 residues. Trimming took 3 bases from V and 2 from J; bases not matched to a gene: 5. Germline V CDR1 and CDR2: SGHTA, FQGNSA. The CDR3 DNA reads TGTGCCAGCAGCTTTACAGGGGGGCAAAACTATGGCTACACCTTC. It translates to CASSFTGGQNYGYTF. Drawing the rest from reference TRBV7-2 and TRBJ1-2, the complete variable domain is GAGVSQSPSNKVTEKGKDVELRCDPISGHTALYWYRQSLGQGLEFLIYFQGNSAPDKSGLPSDRFSAERTGGSVSTLTIQRTQQEDSAVYLCASSFTGGQNYGYTFGSGTRLTVV.

Only one count was recorded for this clone. The rearrangement joins TRBV4-1 to TRBJ2-1; maybe TRBD2 (5 bases). The CDR3 consists of 17 residues. CDR1 and CDR2 from the germline V gene are MGHRA and YSYEKL. Between the trimmed V and J ends, which lost 2 bases and 1 base, there was a span of 15 bases. CDR3 sequence: CASSQPTSVASYNEQFF. CDR3 DNA sequence: TGCGCCAGCAGCCAACCTACTAGTGTGGCGTCCTACAATGAGCAGTTCTTC.

The chain combines TRBV27 with TRBJ2-7, with TRBD2 identical over 7 bases. This CDR3 is 15 amino acids long. Germline assignment: CDR1 MNHEY and CDR2 SMNVEV (reference sequence). With 6 bases clipped from V and 9 bases from J, the junction kept 17 bases outside the gene matches. CDR3: CASRLNSGLNVPQYF. The DNA for the CDR3 is TGTGCCAGCAGACTAAACTCGGGACTAAACGTCCCGCAGTACTTC.

This clone was counted a few times. CDR3 nucleotide sequence: TGTGCCAGCAGCCCCGCCTACGAGCAGTACTTC. This sequence encodes CASSPAYEQYF. The J gene is TRBJ2-7, the V gene TRBV11-2; D is unclear. The CDR3 loop spans 11 amino acids. The germline CDR1 and CDR2 sequences are SGHAT and FQNNGV. Deletions cut 5 bases from V and 2 bases from J, with 4 bases between.

The chain joins TRBV4-1 to TRBJ2-3; 14 bases align to TRBD2. V lost 1 base, J lost 14 bases, and 8 bases stayed unmatched. This CDR3 region has 15 residues. Per the germline V gene, CDR1 is MGHRA and CDR2 is YSYEKL. In nucleotides, the CDR3 is TGCGCCAGCAGCCAAGTAGAGACTAGCGGGAGGGCTTCGTATTTT. This gives the protein CASSQVETSGRASYF.

This clone was detected a few times. The chain links TRBV5-4 to TRBJ1-2, with D hard to call. The germline gives CDR1 SGHNT, CDR2 YYREEE (reference sequence). The CDR3 length is 14 residues. Trimming left V 4 bases short and J 4 bases short, with 14 bases between. CDR3 loop: CASSPPAGSYGYTF. In nucleotides, the CDR3 is TGTGCCAGCAGCCCCCCCGCCGGGAGCTATGGCTACACCTTC. The full variable domain, in which reference TRBV5-4 and TRBJ1-2 provide the parts outside the CDR3, is ETGVTQSPTHLIKTRGQQVTLRCSSQSGHNTVSWYQQALGQGPQFIFQYYREEENGRGNFPPRFSGLQFPNYSSELNVNALELDDSALYLCASSPPAGSYGYTFGSGTRLTVV.

The chain links TRBV27 to TRBJ1-4, with TRBD1 matching over 9 bases. Germline CDR1 is MNHEY and CDR2 is SMNVEV (reference sequence). CDR3 size: 14 residues. Germline trimming cut 6 bases from V and 8 bases from J; bases unmatched to any gene: 7. The CDR3 nucleotides are TGTGCCAGCAGAACAGGGGGCATACGAGAAAAACTGTTTTTT. Its translation: CASRTGGIREKLFF.

The chain joins TRBV4-2 to TRBJ2-7; 8 nucleotides align to TRBD1. This CDR3 is built from 15 residues. V lost 4 bases and J lost 6; bases outside the gene matches: 11. Germline CDR1 reads LGHNA; CDR2 reads YNFKEQ. Here the CDR3 reads CASSPGQGRSREQYF. The CDR3 coding sequence is TGTGCCAGCAGCCCCGGACAGGGCCGGTCTCGCGAGCAGTACTTC.

This chain joins TRBV24-1 and TRBJ1-5; 10 bases line up with TRBD1. CDR1 and CDR2 from the germline V gene are KGHDR and SFDVKD. The CDR3 is 14 amino acids. V lost 9 bases to trimming and J lost 3 bases; unmatched junction nucleotides: 4. The CDR3 DNA reads as TGTGCCACCGGCGGGACAGGGGACAATCAGCCCCAGCATTTT. This translates into CATGGTGDNQPQHF.

CDR3 DNA: TGTGCCACCCGGGACATAGGCACCGGGGAGCTGTTTTTT. Translated, it gives CATRDIGTGELFF. This rearrangement joins TRBV3-1 (or the pseudogene TRBV3-2) to TRBJ2-2; D is possibly TRBD1 (6 bases). The germline CDR1 and CDR2 sequences are LGHDT and YNNKEL (reference sequence). Trimming left V 10 bases short and J 4 bases short, with 13 bases between. The CDR3 is 13 amino acids.

This rearrangement joins TRBV5-1 to TRBJ2-3; D not certain. V was pared by 0 bases and J by 6 bases, with 11 bases between. This CDR3 has 14 amino acids. Germline loops: CDR1 SGHRS, CDR2 YFSETQ. CDR3 amino acids: CASSLAGGPDTQYF. The DNA of the CDR3 is TGCGCCAGCAGCTTGGCAGGTGGTCCGGATACGCAGTATTTT.

V gene TRBV18 combines with J gene TRBJ2-7, with D possibly being TRBD2 (5 bases). Per germline, CDR1 KGHSH and CDR2 LQKENI. V lost 3 bases and J 5 bases, leaving 14 bases between the germline ends. The CDR3 is 14 amino acids. The CDR3, as DNA: TGTGCCAGCTCACCTACGTCTAGCTCGCACGAGCAGTACTTC. Translating gives CASSPTSSSHEQYF.

This clone occurred once. The chain combines TRBV7-2 with TRBJ2-2, with TRBD2 matching 7 bases. Unmatched junction bases numbered 6, after V lost 5 bases and J lost 6 bases. Germline V CDR1 and CDR2: SGHTA, FQGNSA. The CDR3 extends over 14 amino acids. The CDR3 bases are TGTGCCAGCAGCCCTTTCCGGGAGGCCGGGGAGCTGTTTTTT. This codes for CASSPFREAGELFF.

The J gene is TRBJ1-2, the V gene TRBV2, with 9 positions matching TRBD1. The CDR3 is 14 amino acids. V was pared by 7 bases and J by 4 bases, with 7 bases of the junction left unmatched. Germline loops: CDR1 SNHLY, CDR2 FYNNEI. The CDR3 nucleotides are TGTGCCAGCATTAGGACAGGGGTAATCTATGGCTACACCTTC. It encodes CASIRTGVIYGYTF.